A selection of T cell receptor beta chains follows, all from one sample in a study of blood T cell repertoires in COVID-19. Sequencing was performed with immunoSEQ multiplex PCR; in TCRdb, only in-frame clones are kept and a portion is missing. The sample lists about 83,000 clones, roughly 80% occurring once. The source material was peripheral blood. The origin of the receptors is a woman of 80 years or more with acute or convalescent COVID-19. CDR3s include the opening cysteine and the closing phenylalanine or tryptophan. A D gene is named only where the DNA matches it firmly. Size is omitted from some rows. Given values are once, few, many or a class for expanded clones.

d_call: NA
j_call: TRBJ1-5
v_call: TRBV19
clone_size: NA
cdr3_nt: TGTGCCAGTAGTAGAGACGGGGGTGGGCGTCAGCCCCAGCATTTT
cdr3_aa: CASSRDGGGRQPQHF

d_call: TRBD1
j_call: TRBJ2-7
v_call: TRBV5-6
clone_size: NA
cdr3_nt: TGTGCCAGCAGTCGGGACAGGGGAATACGGGAGCAGTACTTC
cdr3_aa: CASSRDRGIREQYF

d_call: TRBD1
j_call: TRBJ1-5
v_call: TRBV23-1
clone_size: NA
cdr3_nt: TGCGCCAGCACCCAGGGGGTCGGTCAGCCCCAGCATTTT
cdr3_aa: CASTQGVGQPQHF

d_call: TRBD1
j_call: TRBJ1-2
v_call: TRBV30
clone_size: NA
cdr3_nt: TGTGCCTGGAGTGTACGGCAGGGGGCGAGCTATGGCTACACCTTC
cdr3_aa: CAWSVRQGASYGYTF

d_call: NA
j_call: TRBJ1-1
v_call: TRBV10-3
clone_size: NA
cdr3_nt: TGTGCCATCAGTGAGTACAGGGCTGCTGAAGCTTTCTTT
cdr3_aa: CAISEYRAAEAFF

d_call: NA
j_call: TRBJ1-2
v_call: TRBV21-1
clone_size: NA
cdr3_nt: TGTGCCAGCAGCAAAGTTGGCCCCTCTCGGGTATTGAACTATGGCTACACCTTC
cdr3_aa: CASSKVGPSRVLNYGYTF

d_call: NA
j_call: TRBJ2-7
v_call: TRBV2
clone_size: NA
cdr3_nt: TGTGCCAGCAGTGACAGGGAGGTAGGATACGAGCAGTACTTC
cdr3_aa: CASSDREVGYEQYF

d_call: NA
j_call: TRBJ2-5
v_call: TRBV2
clone_size: NA
cdr3_nt: TGTGCCAGCAGTGAACAGCAAGAGACCCAGTACTTC
cdr3_aa: CASSEQQETQYF

d_call: NA
j_call: TRBJ1-1
v_call: TRBV28
clone_size: NA
cdr3_nt: TGTGCCAGCAGACACCCGTGGGGCAGTCTGAACACTGAAGCTTTCTTT
cdr3_aa: CASRHPWGSLNTEAFF

d_call: TRBD2
j_call: TRBJ2-5
v_call: TRBV3-1/TRBV3-2
clone_size: NA
cdr3_nt: TGTGCCAGCAGCCAATTTAGCGGGGCCACCACTGAGACCCAGTACTTC
cdr3_aa: CASSQFSGATTETQYF

d_call: TRBD2
j_call: TRBJ2-1
v_call: TRBV6-6
clone_size: NA
cdr3_nt: TGTGCCAGCAGTTTCGGTCTAGCGGGGGCCCTCTCTGAGCAGTTCTTC
cdr3_aa: CASSFGLAGALSEQFF

d_call: NA
j_call: TRBJ1-4
v_call: TRBV4-1
clone_size: NA
cdr3_nt: TGCGCCAGCAGCCCCGACGGGGGGGCGAGGAATGAAAAACTGTTTTTT
cdr3_aa: CASSPDGGARNEKLFF

d_call: NA
j_call: TRBJ2-3
v_call: TRBV10-2
clone_size: NA
cdr3_nt: TGCGCCAGCAGCGGAGGAGGGGTGGGTGGCACAGATACGCAGTATTTT
cdr3_aa: CASSGGGVGGTDTQYF

d_call: TRBD1
j_call: TRBJ1-2
v_call: TRBV14
clone_size: NA
cdr3_nt: TGTGCCAGCAGCCAAGTAGGCAGGGGGGATGGCTACACCTTC
cdr3_aa: CASSQVGRGDGYTF

d_call: NA
j_call: TRBJ2-1
v_call: TRBV7-9
clone_size: NA
cdr3_nt: TGTGCCAGCAGCCCGGTTGGAGGGTCCTACAATGAGCAGTTCTTC
cdr3_aa: CASSPVGGSYNEQFF

d_call: NA
j_call: TRBJ1-1
v_call: TRBV5-6
clone_size: few
cdr3_nt: TGTGCCAGCAGCTTCACAGGGCTTTCGGGGACTGAAGCTTTCTTT
cdr3_aa: CASSFTGLSGTEAFF

d_call: NA
j_call: TRBJ2-1
v_call: TRBV11-3
clone_size: NA
cdr3_nt: TGTGCCAGCAGCTTTCGTATTAACAGGCCAGACAATGAGCAGTTCTTC
cdr3_aa: CASSFRINRPDNEQFF

d_call: NA
j_call: TRBJ1-1
v_call: TRBV12-5
clone_size: once
cdr3_nt: TGTGCTAGTGGTTTGGGGGAGAGAAGCACTGAAGCTTTCTTT
cdr3_aa: CASGLGERSTEAFF

d_call: NA
j_call: TRBJ1-2
v_call: TRBV3-1/TRBV3-2
clone_size: NA
cdr3_nt: TGTGCCAGCAGCCAAGGCGGGGCCGCCCGGGGCTACACCTTC
cdr3_aa: CASSQGGAARGYTF

d_call: TRBD1
j_call: TRBJ2-2
v_call: TRBV7-9
clone_size: NA
cdr3_nt: TGTGCCAGCAGCCTCAGGGGGCACGGGGAGCTGTTTTTT
cdr3_aa: CASSLRGHGELFF

d_call: NA
j_call: TRBJ1-4
v_call: TRBV1
clone_size: NA
cdr3_nt: TGCACCAGCAGCCAAGATAATTCCCCCGGGGGTCCCGGTGAAAAACTGTTTTTT
cdr3_aa: CTSSQDNSPGGPGEKLFF

d_call: NA
j_call: TRBJ2-1
v_call: TRBV6-5
clone_size: NA
cdr3_nt: TGTGCCAGCAATCAACCCGGGGGACCCTACAATGAGCAGTTCTTC
cdr3_aa: CASNQPGGPYNEQFF

d_call: TRBD1
j_call: TRBJ1-5
v_call: TRBV7-9
clone_size: NA
cdr3_nt: TGTGCCAGCAGCCTAGGGGACAGTAGCAATCAGCCCCAGCATTTT
cdr3_aa: CASSLGDSSNQPQHF

d_call: TRBD1
j_call: TRBJ1-1
v_call: TRBV5-1
clone_size: NA
cdr3_nt: TGCGCCAGCAGCTGGAACAGGGGGTCCATGAACACTGAAGCTTTCTTT
cdr3_aa: CASSWNRGSMNTEAFF

d_call: NA
j_call: TRBJ1-4
v_call: TRBV2
clone_size: NA
cdr3_nt: TGTGCCAGCAGTTTACAGGGTCGCAATAATGAAAAACTGTTTTTT
cdr3_aa: CASSLQGRNNEKLFF

d_call: NA
j_call: TRBJ1-3
v_call: TRBV3-1/TRBV3-2
clone_size: NA
cdr3_nt: TGTGCCAGCCAAGTAGCAGCGAACTCTGGAAACACCATATATTTT
cdr3_aa: CASQVAANSGNTIYF

d_call: TRBD2
j_call: TRBJ2-3
v_call: TRBV28
clone_size: NA
cdr3_nt: TGTGCCAGCAGTCCCCCAGCGGGGGGGCGAGCAGATACGCAGTATTTT
cdr3_aa: CASSPPAGGRADTQYF

d_call: TRBD1
j_call: TRBJ1-5
v_call: TRBV5-1
clone_size: NA
cdr3_nt: TGCGCCAGCAGATACGGGACAGAAAATCAGCCCCAGCATTTT
cdr3_aa: CASRYGTENQPQHF

d_call: NA
j_call: TRBJ1-4
v_call: TRBV21-1
clone_size: NA
cdr3_nt: TGTGCCAGCAGCAAAGCTGACAGGGGAGTTGAAAAACTGTTTTTT
cdr3_aa: CASSKADRGVEKLFF

d_call: TRBD2
j_call: TRBJ2-1
v_call: TRBV30
clone_size: once
cdr3_nt: TGTGCCTTCTCCCGTAGCGGGGGTTTCTACAATGAGCAGTTCTTC
cdr3_aa: CAFSRSGGFYNEQFF

d_call: NA
j_call: TRBJ2-5
v_call: TRBV29-1
clone_size: once
cdr3_nt: TGCAGCGTTGTAGTCACAGGGGAGACCCAGTACTTC
cdr3_aa: CSVVVTGETQYF

d_call: TRBD2
j_call: TRBJ2-3
v_call: TRBV5-6
clone_size: NA
cdr3_nt: TGTGCCAGCAGCTTGAGGATAGCGGGGGGAGGTGCAGATACGCAGTATTTT
cdr3_aa: CASSLRIAGGGADTQYF

d_call: TRBD2
j_call: TRBJ2-5
v_call: TRBV6-5
clone_size: NA
cdr3_nt: TGTGCCAGCAGTTACGGAGGTGCGGGGGAACAAGAGACCCAGTACTTC
cdr3_aa: CASSYGGAGEQETQYF

d_call: TRBD1
j_call: TRBJ1-2
v_call: TRBV28
clone_size: NA
cdr3_nt: TGTGCCAGCAGTTCCTACGGGACAGGGGACTATGGCTACACCTTC
cdr3_aa: CASSSYGTGDYGYTF

d_call: TRBD2
j_call: TRBJ2-1
v_call: TRBV25-1
clone_size: NA
cdr3_nt: TGTGCCAGCTCCCCCCCCGCGGGGGGGCCCTACAATGAGCAGTTCTTC
cdr3_aa: CASSPPAGGPYNEQFF

d_call: TRBD2
j_call: TRBJ2-1
v_call: TRBV9
clone_size: NA
cdr3_nt: TGTGCCAGCAGCGTAGAAGCGGGGGGGCAGAACAATGAGCAGTTCTTC
cdr3_aa: CASSVEAGGQNNEQFF

d_call: NA
j_call: TRBJ1-3
v_call: TRBV2
clone_size: NA
cdr3_nt: TGTGCCAGCAGTGGTCAGGGAACCCTGAACACCATATATTTT
cdr3_aa: CASSGQGTLNTIYF

d_call: TRBD1
j_call: TRBJ1-1
v_call: TRBV3-1/TRBV3-2
clone_size: NA
cdr3_nt: TGTGCCAGCAGCCAAGACCTAGGGGGCTGGGGCACTGAAGCTTTCTTT
cdr3_aa: CASSQDLGGWGTEAFF

d_call: NA
j_call: TRBJ1-2
v_call: TRBV28
clone_size: NA
cdr3_nt: TGTGCCAGCAGGCCGGACTATGGCTACACCTTC
cdr3_aa: CASRPDYGYTF

d_call: NA
j_call: TRBJ1-6
v_call: TRBV19
clone_size: NA
cdr3_nt: TGTGCCAGTAGTATGGGGCCCCGGTCCTATAATTCACCCCTCCACTTT
cdr3_aa: CASSMGPRSYNSPLHF

d_call: NA
j_call: TRBJ2-2
v_call: TRBV21-1
clone_size: NA
cdr3_nt: TGTGCCAGCAGCAAAGGAGGGGGACCCAACACCGGGGAGCTGTTTTTT
cdr3_aa: CASSKGGGPNTGELFF

d_call: TRBD1
j_call: TRBJ1-2
v_call: TRBV10-3
clone_size: NA
cdr3_nt: TGTGCCATCAGGACAGGGGGCTACTATGGCTACACCTTC
cdr3_aa: CAIRTGGYYGYTF

d_call: NA
j_call: TRBJ1-5
v_call: TRBV19
clone_size: NA
cdr3_nt: TGTGCCAGTAGTATCGGGGTTTGGAGGACCAGCAATCAGCCCCAGCATTTT
cdr3_aa: CASSIGVWRTSNQPQHF

d_call: TRBD1
j_call: TRBJ2-7
v_call: TRBV18
clone_size: NA
cdr3_nt: TGTGCCAGCTCATCCAAATCGACAGGGCTCGAGCAGTACTTC
cdr3_aa: CASSSKSTGLEQYF

d_call: TRBD1
j_call: TRBJ2-7
v_call: TRBV3-1/TRBV3-2
clone_size: NA
cdr3_nt: TGTGCCAGCAGCCAAGGAGGGACAGGGGTCTACGAGCAGTACTTC
cdr3_aa: CASSQGGTGVYEQYF